Each of the 27 T cell receptor beta chains below was sequenced from the same sample in a study of CD8 T cells in ankylosing spondylitis. MiXCR, applied by TCRdb to the 5' RACE reads, yields one record per CDR3 protein. The sample consists of approximately 180,000 distinct CDR3 sequences, 15% to 20% of them appearing once. The sequencing sample was made of blood, either unsorted or a sorted T cell fraction (not recorded which). The source of these receptors is a male donor between 10 and 30 years old with ankylosing spondylitis or in good health (not recorded which).

This clonotype was recorded many times. The chain uses TRBV7-2 and TRBJ2-1; 8 bases are shared with TRBD1. The CDR3 loop spans 13 amino acids. CDR1 is SGHTA and CDR2 is FQGNSA in the germline V gene. Trimming removed 5 bases from V and 8 bases from J; junction bases left unmatched: 5. The CDR3 DNA follows: TGTGCCAGCAGCCCAGCGGACAGGGATGAGCAGTTCTTC. It encodes CASSPADRDEQFF. Filled out from reference TRBV7-2 and TRBJ2-1, the complete variable domain reads GAGVSQSPSNKVTEKGKDVELRCDPISGHTALYWYRQSLGQGLEFLIYFQGNSAPDKSGLPSDRFSAERTGGSVSTLTIQRTQQEDSAVYLCASSPADRDEQFFGPGTRLTVL.

This CDR3 reads CATSRERDTGGEQFF. The CDR3 nucleotides read TGTGCCACCAGCAGAGAGCGGGACACCGGGGGGGAGCAGTTCTTC. V gene TRBV15 combines with J gene TRBJ2-1; the D gene is possibly TRBD2 (7 bases). The CDR3 runs 15 residues. Germline CDR1 is LNHNV and CDR2 is YYDKDF (reference sequence). Trimming left V 0 bases short and J 10 bases short, with 16 bases between.

This clonotype showed up many times. This chain links TRBV12-3 or TRBV12-4 with TRBJ2-5; 7 positions agree with TRBD1. J gave up 5 bases and V 6 bases, and 6 bases lay outside the gene matches. The CDR3 runs to 13 residues. The CDR3 region is CASSLDRDETQYF. CDR3 nucleotides: TGTGCCAGCAGCCTCGACAGGGACGAGACCCAGTACTTC.

The rearrangement links TRBV27 to TRBJ2-7; TRBD1 matches 8 bases. J was trimmed by 3 bases and V by 5 bases; bases with no gene match: 6. Germline-derived CDR1 and CDR2 are MNHEY and SMNVEV (reference sequence). The CDR3 length is 14 residues. This CDR3 is CASSRTGPNYEQYF. CDR3 nucleotides: TGTGCCAGCAGTAGGACAGGGCCCAACTACGAGCAGTACTTC.

This clonotype showed up many times. The rearrangement links TRBV20-1 to TRBJ2-7; D may correspond to TRBD1 or TRBD2 (5 bases each). The germline gives CDR1 DFQATT, CDR2 SNEGSKA (reference sequence). V was cut by 7 bases and J by 6 bases, with 16 bases left in between. The CDR3 is 12 residues long. CDR3: CSVSPPGPEQYV. CDR3 nucleotide sequence: TGCAGTGTCTCACCCCCGGGGCCCGAGCAGTACGTC.

The chain is built from TRBV20-1 and TRBJ2-7; D gene ambiguous. Per the germline V gene, CDR1 is DFQATT and CDR2 is SNEGSKA (reference sequence). V lost 4 bases and J 2 bases, leaving 12 bases between the germline ends. The CDR3 sequence is 13 residues long. The CDR3 spells CSAKKNTTYEQYF. In DNA, the CDR3 is TGCAGTGCTAAGAAGAACACCACCTACGAGCAGTACTTC.

The J gene is TRBJ2-1, the V gene TRBV12-5; TRBD2 agrees at 8 bases. Per the germline V gene, CDR1 is LGHNT and CDR2 is FRNRAP. J lost 13 bases, V lost 6 bases, and 8 bases had no gene match. The CDR3 is made up of 12 amino acids. CDR3 region: CASGLPRTSQFF. The CDR3 region has the DNA TGTGCTAGTGGCCTACCTAGGACTAGCCAGTTCTTC.

This clonotype came up many times. The genes are TRBV5-1 and TRBJ2-1; TRBD1 agrees at 7 bases. The CDR3 contains 17 residues. Germline values: CDR1 SGHRS, CDR2 YFSETQ. Losses at the gene ends were 0 bases for V and 0 bases for J; bases not matched to a gene: 6. The CDR3 region has the DNA TGCGCCAGCAGCTTGGTACAGGGGAAAAGCTCCTACAATGAGCAGTTCTTC. Translated, it gives CASSLVQGKSSYNEQFF.

The chain couples TRBV29-1 to TRBJ2-5; D is perhaps TRBD1 or TRBD2 (5 bases each). Looked up from germline, CDR1 is SQVTM and CDR2 is ANQGSEA. The CDR3 consists of 13 residues. V was pared by 7 bases and J by 4 bases, with 16 bases between. For the CDR3, the DNA is TGCAGCGCGACAGTCGGGGCCCGAGAGACCCAGTACTTC. Translation gives CSATVGARETQYF.

The chain joins TRBV7-2 to TRBJ2-1; tentatively, D is TRBD2 (7 bases). Trimming removed 7 bases from V and 6 bases from J, with 13 bases in between. CDR1 and CDR2 from the germline V gene are SGHTA and FQGNSA. The CDR3 totals 13 residues. CDR3 amino acids: CASTRGGGNEQFF. CDR3 nucleotides: TGTGCCAGCACCCGGGGAGGGGGCAATGAGCAGTTCTTC. The variable domain in full, completed from reference TRBV7-2 and TRBJ2-1, reads GAGVSQSPSNKVTEKGKDVELRCDPISGHTALYWYRQSLGQGLEFLIYFQGNSAPDKSGLPSDRFSAERTGGSVSTLTIQRTQQEDSAVYLCASTRGGGNEQFFGPGTRLTVL.

The chain is built from TRBV29-1 and TRBJ1-3, with D possibly matching TRBD1 (6 bases). The CDR3 is 13 residues long. V was cut by 4 bases and J by 15 bases, with 22 bases left in between. The V gene's germline CDR1 is SQVTM and CDR2 ANQGSEA. The CDR3 region has the DNA TGCAGCGTTGCCCCCGGCGGCCAGGGGAAGAAATATTTT. It codes for CSVAPGGQGKKYF. The full variable domain, completed using reference TRBV29-1 and TRBJ1-3, is SAVISQKPSRDICQRGTSLTIQCQVDSQVTMMFWYRQQPGQSLTLIATANQGSEATYESGFVIDKFPISRPNLTFSTLTVSNMSPEDSSIYLCSVAPGGQGKKYFGEGSWLTVV.

This clonotype was seen many times. The gene calls are TRBV10-3 and TRBJ2-3, with TRBD2 matching over 14 bases. The length of the CDR3 is 19 residues. CDR1 and CDR2 from the germline V gene are ENHRY and SYGVKD. The J segment lost 2 bases and the V segment lost 6 bases, leaving 13 bases of the junction unmatched. CDR3 sequence (DNA): TGTGCCATCAGGGGACTAGCGGGAGATCCAAACTCCAACACAGATACGCAGTATTTT. It specifies CAIRGLAGDPNSNTDTQYF.

This clonotype was seen repeatedly, ten times or more. V and J are TRBV20-1 and TRBJ1-2, with D unresolved. Trimming stripped 1 base from V and 8 bases from J, with 23 bases between. The CDR3 is 16 residues long. Germline V gives CDR1 DFQATT, CDR2 SNEGSKA (reference sequence). This CDR3 reads CSARAKTGRGPEGYTF. DNA of the CDR3: TGCAGTGCTAGAGCCAAAACCGGGCGAGGGCCGGAGGGCTACACCTTC.

This clonotype has just a few counts. The chain couples TRBV4-2 to TRBJ2-2; D is ambiguous. There are 15 residues in the CDR3. Germline V CDR1 and CDR2: LGHNA, YNFKEQ. Trimming shortened V by 0 bases and J by 0 bases, and 5 bases separated the two germline ends. The CDR3 protein is CASSQDAANTGELFF. As DNA, the CDR3 is TGTGCCAGCAGCCAAGATGCAGCGAACACCGGGGAGCTGTTTTTT.

In this sample, this clonotype turned up many times. V and J are TRBV7-6 and TRBJ2-2, with TRBD2 matching 8 bases. Per germline, CDR1 SGHVS and CDR2 FNYEAQ. CDR3 length: 14 amino acids. Trimming took 3 bases from V and 9 from J; bases not matched to a gene: 6. The CDR3 region is CASSLGLGKRELFF. The CDR3 DNA reads as TGTGCCAGCAGCTTGGGACTAGGAAAGAGGGAGCTGTTTTTT.

This clonotype was seen ten or more times. The V gene is TRBV6-5, the J gene TRBJ2-1, with D perhaps being TRBD1 or TRBD2 (6 bases each). The V and J ends lost 0 bases and 8 bases respectively, with 17 bases between them. This CDR3 contains 16 residues. Germline lookup yields CDR1 MNHEY and CDR2 SVGAGI. CDR3 region: CASSYSGGYPPHEQFF. The CDR3 DNA sequence: TGTGCCAGCAGTTACTCGGGGGGCTATCCTCCCCATGAGCAGTTCTTC.

This clonotype was counted many times. This sequence joins TRBV19 and TRBJ2-1; D possibly corresponds to TRBD2 (5 bases). The CDR3 runs to 16 residues. Between the trimmed V and J ends, which lost 3 bases and 4 bases, there was a span of 16 bases. CDR1 LNHDA and CDR2 SQIVND come from the germline V gene (reference sequence). Here the CDR3 DNA reads TGTGCCAGTAGTATGGACGGAGGAGGATGGTACAATGAGCAGTTCTTC. Translated: CASSMDGGGWYNEQFF. Based on the CDR3 plus reference TRBV19 and TRBJ2-1, the full variable domain is DGGITQSPKYLFRKEGQNVTLSCEQNLNHDAMYWYRQDPGQGLRLIYYSQIVNDFQKGDIAEGYSVSREKKESFPLTVTSAQKNPTAFYLCASSMDGGGWYNEQFFGPGTRLTVL.

At least ten counts were recorded for this clonotype. The V and J genes are TRBV29-1 and TRBJ2-2, with D unresolved. This CDR3 is 14 amino acids long. V lost 7 bases, J lost 2 bases, and 14 bases lay in between. In germline, CDR1 is SQVTM, CDR2 ANQGSEA. The CDR3, as DNA: TGCAGCGCCCGTAGAGCACTAAACACCGGGGAGCTGTTTTTT. It specifies CSARRALNTGELFF.

At least ten counts were recorded for this clonotype. The CDR3 loop reads CASSRSSGRDEQFF. CDR3 bases: TGTGCCAGCAGCCGATCTAGCGGGAGGGATGAGCAGTTCTTC. This rearrangement joins TRBV13 to TRBJ2-1; TRBD2 matches at 12 bases. Germline lookup yields CDR1 PRHDT and CDR2 FYEKMQ (reference sequence). The CDR3 consists of 14 residues. The V and J ends lost 5 bases and 8 bases, in that order; junction bases with no gene match: 4. Full variable domain (outside the CDR3, taken from reference TRBV13 and TRBJ2-1): AAGVIQSPRHLIKEKRETATLKCYPIPRHDTVYWYQQGPGQDPQFLISFYEKMQSDKGSIPDRFSAQQFSDYHSELNMSSLELGDSALYFCASSRSSGRDEQFFGPGTRLTVL.

This clonotype came up many times. This chain links TRBV29-1 with TRBJ2-3; D call uncertain. Germline CDR1 and CDR2: SQVTM and ANQGSEA. CDR3 length: 13 residues. Trimming stripped 2 bases from V and 2 bases from J, with 8 bases between. The CDR3 DNA reads as TGCAGCGTTGAATTGGTGCCCACAGATACGCAGTATTTT. Encoded protein: CSVELVPTDTQYF.

This clonotype was observed a handful of times. The V call is TRBV29-1, the J call TRBJ1-2; D is perhaps TRBD1 (6 bases). V lost 2 bases, J lost 3 bases, and 13 bases lay in between. The CDR3 is made up of 14 amino acids. Per germline, CDR1 SQVTM and CDR2 ANQGSEA. CDR3 protein: CSVESGVDDYGYTF. CDR3 sequence (DNA): TGCAGCGTTGAATCAGGGGTGGATGACTATGGCTACACCTTC. Using reference TRBV29-1 and TRBJ1-2 for the parts outside the CDR3, the full variable domain is SAVISQKPSRDICQRGTSLTIQCQVDSQVTMMFWYRQQPGQSLTLIATANQGSEATYESGFVIDKFPISRPNLTFSTLTVSNMSPEDSSIYLCSVESGVDDYGYTFGSGTRLTVV.

This clonotype was found many times. The chain carries TRBV7-2 and TRBJ2-3; D is undetermined. The germline V gene has CDR1 SGHTA and CDR2 FQGNSA. V was trimmed by 1 base and J by 8 bases, leaving 7 bases between them. This CDR3 is 12 amino acids long. The CDR3 sequence is CASSLGRVTQYF. As DNA, the CDR3 is TGTGCCAGCAGCTTAGGAAGGGTTACGCAGTATTTT. The full variable domain, with the rest looked up from reference TRBV7-2 and TRBJ2-3, is GAGVSQSPSNKVTEKGKDVELRCDPISGHTALYWYRQSLGQGLEFLIYFQGNSAPDKSGLPSDRFSAERTGGSVSTLTIQRTQQEDSAVYLCASSLGRVTQYFGPGTRLTVL.

This chain connects TRBV20-1 to TRBJ2-1; TRBD2 agrees at 10 bases. CDR3 length equals 13 residues. The trim removed 5 bases at V and 5 bases at J, leaving 3 bases unmatched. Germline V gene lookup returns CDR1 DFQATT and CDR2 SNEGSKA (reference sequence). The CDR3 region has the DNA TGCAGTGCTTTAGCGGGAGGCAACAATGAGCAGTTCTTC. Translation: CSALAGGNNEQFF.

The chain is built from TRBV27 and TRBJ2-7; TRBD1 matches 7 bases. Germline values: CDR1 MNHEY, CDR2 SMNVEV (reference sequence). With V trimmed by 6 bases and J by 3 bases, 11 bases remained unmatched. This CDR3 has 15 residues. Here the CDR3 reads CASSPGQYRLYEQYV. CDR3 sequence (DNA): TGTGCCAGCAGCCCGGGACAGTACCGACTCTACGAGCAGTACGTC.

This clonotype was seen ten or more times. V and J are TRBV5-1 and TRBJ2-2, with D unclear. The CDR3 extends over 13 amino acids. Trimming left V 0 bases short and J 4 bases short, with 4 bases between. Germline CDR1 SGHRS, CDR2 YFSETQ. Here the CDR3 DNA reads TGCGCCAGCAGCTTGGAGAGCACCGGGGAGCTGTTTTTT. This codes for CASSLESTGELFF.

This clonotype was observed at least ten times. This chain joins TRBV2 and TRBJ2-1, with TRBD1 as a possible D gene (5 bases). This CDR3 contains 14 residues. The germline CDR1 and CDR2 sequences are SNHLY and FYNNEI. V dropped 8 bases and J dropped 3 bases, with 14 bases sitting between them. CDR3 in amino acids: CASGRTSYYNEQFF. CDR3 coding DNA: TGTGCCAGCGGAAGGACAAGCTACTACAATGAGCAGTTCTTC.

Ten or more counts support this clonotype. The chain recombines TRBV27 with TRBJ1-5; 7 bases agree with TRBD1. CDR1 MNHEY and CDR2 SMNVEV come from the germline V gene (reference sequence). Trimming took 3 bases from V and 3 from J; bases not matched to a gene: 5. CDR3 length: 15 residues. CDR3 in DNA: TGTGCCAGCAGTTTCCGACAGGGATACAATCAGCCCCAGCATTTT. This gives the protein CASSFRQGYNQPQHF.